One sample yielded the 9 T cell receptor beta chains listed below, sequenced in a study of CD8 T cells in ankylosing spondylitis. Each CDR3 protein gets one entry after TCRdb re-called the 5' RACE reads with MiXCR. The data show about 220,000 distinct CDR3 sequences, roughly 10% seen once. Material for sequencing was blood, either unsorted or a sorted T cell fraction (not recorded which). Receptor source: a male donor with ankylosing spondylitis or in good health (not recorded which).

Only a few counts were recorded for this clonotype. The V gene is TRBV4-2, the J gene TRBJ2-7; 10 bases align to TRBD2. The CDR3 runs to 15 residues. Germline CDR1 reads LGHNA; CDR2 reads YNFKEQ. The trim removed 4 bases at V and 3 bases at J, leaving 6 bases unmatched. The CDR3 DNA reads as TGTGCCAGCAGCCGAGAGCTAGCGGGGGACTACGAGCAGTACTTC. This encodes CASSRELAGDYEQYF.

This clonotype showed up many times. The chain recombines TRBV2 with TRBJ1-1; no definite D call. CDR1 SNHLY and CDR2 FYNNEI come from the germline V gene. V dropped 4 bases and J dropped 1 base, with 10 bases sitting between them. This CDR3 contains 14 residues. As DNA, the CDR3 is TGTGCCAGCAGTGGGGGTTTACAGAACACTGAAGCTTTCTTT. This sequence encodes CASSGGLQNTEAFF.

This clonotype was counted only a few times. The chain joins TRBV20-1 to TRBJ2-3, with a weak D call TRBD1 (7 bases). Trimming took off 3 bases at V and 3 bases at J, with 22 bases between the two ends. Germline V gives CDR1 DFQATT, CDR2 SNEGSKA (reference sequence). The CDR3 loop spans 17 amino acids. CDR3 loop: CSARDRNRGTSTDTQYF. The CDR3 DNA sequence: TGCAGTGCTAGGGACAGGAATCGGGGGACGTCAACAGATACGCAGTATTTT.

J is TRBJ1-4 and V is TRBV5-5, with D perhaps matching TRBD1 (5 bases). Looked up from germline, CDR1 is SGHKS and CDR2 is YYEKEE (reference sequence). The V and J ends lost 0 bases and 8 bases respectively, with 17 bases between them. CDR3 length: 16 residues. CDR3: CASSLEPGVYGEKLFF. The CDR3 bases are TGTGCCAGCAGCTTGGAACCGGGGGTCTATGGAGAAAAACTGTTTTTT.

This clonotype was counted ten times or more. CDR3 bases: TGCAGTGCTAGAAATTCGGGACTAGCGGTCAATGAGCAGTTCTTC. Translated: CSARNSGLAVNEQFF. V gene TRBV20-1 combines with J gene TRBJ2-1, with 11 nucleotides matching TRBD2. V trimming: 2 bases; J trimming: 6 bases; junction bases outside the gene matches: 6. From germline, CDR1 is DFQATT and CDR2 SNEGSKA (reference sequence). The CDR3 totals 15 residues.

This clonotype was seen at least ten times. This sequence joins TRBV20-1 and TRBJ1-2, with 8 bases fitting TRBD1. With V trimmed by 1 base and J by 4 bases, 8 bases remained unmatched. The CDR3 sequence is 15 residues long. Looked up from germline, CDR1 is DFQATT and CDR2 is SNEGSKA (reference sequence). The CDR3 sequence: CSARGTTGGPYGYTF. DNA for the CDR3: TGCAGTGCTAGAGGGACCACAGGGGGGCCCTATGGCTACACCTTC.

This clonotype was seen repeatedly, ten times or more. The V call is TRBV7-9, the J call TRBJ1-1; TRBD1 matches 7 bases. V shed 5 bases and J 7 bases; nucleotides not matched to a gene: 13. Germline V CDR1 and CDR2: SEHNR, FQNEAQ (reference sequence). This CDR3 region has 15 residues. The CDR3 protein is CASSAGQPGQDEAFF. The CDR3 DNA follows: TGTGCCAGCAGCGCGGGACAGCCCGGGCAGGATGAAGCTTTCTTT.

Comments on this clonotype: A read error is possible here, since a much larger clone lies one base away. V and J are TRBV5-6 and TRBJ2-3, with 12 positions matching TRBD2. The germline V gene encodes CDR1 SGHDT and CDR2 YYEEEE. The CDR3 totals 17 residues. Trimming at V came to 1 base and at J to 7 bases, leaving 10 bases not matched to a gene. CDR3 DNA: TGTGCCAGCAGCTTGCGGGCTAGCGGGGGGGCCCCATATACGCAGTATTTT. It is translated as CASSLRASGGAPYTQYF.

In this sample, this clonotype turned up many times. This CDR3 is CSGDRGRGNEQFF. In DNA, the CDR3 is TGCAGCGGTGACAGGGGGCGCGGGAATGAGCAGTTCTTC. The chain employs TRBV29-1 and TRBJ2-1; 10 bases are a match to TRBD1. The V gene's germline CDR1 is SQVTM and CDR2 ANQGSEA. The CDR3 contains 13 residues. Unmatched junction bases numbered 7, after V lost 7 bases and J lost 7 bases.